This T cell receptor beta chain originates from a study of T-cell reconstitution after alpha-beta-depleted transplantation in children. Whole-study findings and limits: Reportedly, roughly two months post-transplant, alpha-beta T cells arose from several hundred expanded graft clones. Elevated TCRbeta diversity at day 60 was traced, in some patients, to surviving recipient T cells and thymic progenitors. At the one-year point after transplant, T-cell counts and TCRbeta diversity were found to come mostly from T cells that had been newly produced.

This clonotype was detected ten times or more. The antigen is undetermined. Trimming shortened V by 2 bases and J by 5 bases, and 9 bases separated the two germline ends. Germline CDR1 reads MNHEY; CDR2 reads SVGAGI. The CDR3 extends over 14 amino acids. Preparation of the TCRbeta library was carried out with unique molecular identifiers. TCRdb fed the PCR reads into MiXCR, producing one record per CDR3 protein. The repertoire holds roughly 500,000 distinct CDR3 sequences, with under 12% as singletons. The chain couples TRBV6-5 to TRBJ1-4; no firm D call. The receptor was derived from a child aged 2 to 10 with inherited bone marrow failure, due to receive a stem cell transplant. The sample was PBMCs, taken before TCRalphabeta/CD19-depleted stem cell transplant. CDR3 loop: CASSYNGGNEKLFF. The CDR3 DNA follows: TGTGCCAGCAGTTACAATGGCGGAAATGAAAAACTGTTTTTT.